One sample yielded the 10 T cell receptor beta chains listed below, sequenced in a study of T cells in Graves' hyperthyroidism and ophthalmopathy. TCR beta CDR3 sequences were amplified from RNA transcripts. Primed by the HTBI set, a first-round RT-PCR was run on the TCR CDR3. One entry per CDR3 protein, called by TCRdb with MiXCR from the multiplex PCR reads. The profile shows 400,000 to 600,000 distinct CDR3 sequences, less than 25% of them singletons. The sample was blood. The source of these receptors is a young man with Graves' hyperthyroidism.

Remarks on this clonotype: A much larger clone sits a single nucleotide away, making a read error possible. The chain uses TRBV28 and TRBJ1-1, with 11 bases lining up with TRBD1. V lost 10 bases, J lost 9 bases, and 13 bases stayed unmatched. Germline CDR1 and CDR2: MDHEN and SYDVKM. The length of the CDR3 is 14 residues. The CDR3 loop reads CANRKGQGGSKAFF. The CDR3 coding sequence is TGTGCCAACAGGAAGGGACAGGGGGGATCAAAAGCTTTCTTT.

This clonotype was recorded many times. V usage is TRBV12-3 or TRBV12-4 and J usage is TRBJ2-2; 8 bases match TRBD1. The CDR3 length is 16 residues. The V and J ends lost 3 bases and 6 bases, in that order; junction bases with no gene match: 9. The CDR3 bases are TGTGCCAGCAGTTTCCCTTCCAGGGGGCGGCCCGGGGAGCTGTTTTTT. It is translated as CASSFPSRGRPGELFF.

This clonotype has ten or more counts. The chain has TRBV2 and TRBJ2-5, with TRBD1 matching over 8 bases. The germline gives CDR1 SNHLY, CDR2 FYNNEI. The CDR3 spans 15 residues. With V trimmed by 5 bases and J by 5 bases, 10 bases remained unmatched. Here the CDR3 reads CASSLGDRTFETQYF. The CDR3 DNA reads TGTGCCAGCAGTCTCGGGGACAGGACGTTTGAGACCCAGTACTTC.

The CDR3 is CASSQELGVSYEQYF. CDR3 DNA: TGTGCCAGCAGCCAAGAGTTAGGAGTCTCCTACGAGCAGTACTTC. This chain connects TRBV6-1 to TRBJ2-7; D ambiguous. Germline V gives CDR1 MNHNS, CDR2 SASEGT. V was clipped by 6 bases and J by 0 bases, with 15 bases between them. CDR3 length: 15 amino acids.

This clonotype was seen ten or more times. The chain links TRBV12-3 or TRBV12-4 to TRBJ2-7; D is possibly TRBD1 (6 bases). The V end lost 5 bases, the J end lost 6 bases, and 17 bases lay between the germline ends. This CDR3 region has 14 residues. CDR3 sequence reads: CASSLQGPLSEQYF. In nucleotides, the CDR3 is TGTGCCAGCAGTCTACAGGGACCTCTCTCCGAGCAGTACTTC.

This clonotype was counted a few times. V is TRBV3-1 and J is TRBJ1-2; TRBD1 matches 9 bases. After removal of 0 bases from V and 5 bases from J, the junction contained 7 bases not matched to a gene. CDR3 length: 16 residues. Germline V gene lookup returns CDR1 LGHDT and CDR2 YNNKEL (reference sequence). In nucleotides, the CDR3 is TGTGCCAGCAGCCAAGATGGCCGACAGGGGGGATATGGCTACACCTTC. It encodes CASSQDGRQGGYGYTF. Using reference TRBV3-1 and TRBJ1-2 for the parts outside the CDR3, the full variable domain is DTAVSQTPKYLVTQMGNDKSIKCEQNLGHDTMYWYKQDSKKFLKIMFSYNNKELIINETVPNRFSPKSPDKAHLNLHINSLELGDSAVYFCASSQDGRQGGYGYTFGSGTRLTVV.

The chain uses TRBV2 and TRBJ2-7; D remains ambiguous. The germline CDR1 and CDR2 sequences are SNHLY and FYNNEI. This CDR3 is built from 12 residues. The ends were cut back, 6 bases at V and 2 bases at J, with 8 bases in the middle. The CDR3 region has the DNA TGTGCCAGCAGCGTCAGTACCTACGAGCAGTACTTC. The encoded protein is CASSVSTYEQYF.

This clonotype appeared many times. The rearrangement joins TRBV7-9 to TRBJ1-3; possible D gene TRBD1, 5 bases. The germline V gene encodes CDR1 SEHNR and CDR2 FQNEAQ (reference sequence). Between the trimmed V and J ends, which lost 2 bases and 4 bases, there was a span of 12 bases. CDR3 length: 15 amino acids. CDR3 coding DNA: TGTGCCAGCAGCTTACCGGGGGTGACGGGAAACACCATATATTTT. It specifies CASSLPGVTGNTIYF. The whole variable domain, filled in from reference TRBV7-9 and TRBJ1-3, reads DTGVSQNPRHKITKRGQNVTFRCDPISEHNRLYWYRQTLGQGPEFLTYFQNEAQLEKSRLLSDRFSAERPKGSFSTLEIQRTEQGDSAMYLCASSLPGVTGNTIYFGEGSWLTVV.

There are many counts of this clonotype. The chain uses TRBV2 and TRBJ2-5; D gene ambiguous. This CDR3 is 11 amino acids long. The germline V gene has CDR1 SNHLY and CDR2 FYNNEI. V lost 4 bases, J lost 7 bases, and 7 bases lay in between. The CDR3 is CASSAAGTQYF. CDR3 bases: TGTGCCAGCAGTGCCGCCGGGACCCAGTACTTC.

As concerns this clonotype: Mismatch with germline at one junction end may stem from a read error. The chain has TRBV12-3 or TRBV12-4 and TRBJ2-5; 9 bases align to TRBD1. The CDR3 runs to 14 residues. In nucleotides, the CDR3 is TGTGCCAGCAGCCAATCGGGACAGGGAGAGACCAAGTACTTC. It encodes CASSQSGQGETKYF.